Shown below are 13 T cell receptor beta chains from a single sample sequenced in a study of OX40 agonist ivuxolimab in advanced cancers. Some clones are missing from TCRdb's copy, which holds only in-frame ones; the method was immunoSEQ multiplex PCR. The table shows under 40,000 clones, with about three quarters occurring only once. The source material was CD4+ or CD8+ T cells sorted from blood, sampled in a trial of the OX40 agonist ivuxolimab. The receptors come from an adult with an advanced solid tumor such as melanoma, head and neck, liver or kidney cancer.

The chain is built from TRBV5-3 and TRBJ2-7; 7 nucleotides match TRBD1. TRBV5-3 is given ORF status, its function remaining uncertain. This CDR3 is 11 amino acids long. CDR3 sequence (DNA): TGTACCTTCGGGGACAGCTTGGAGCAGTACTTC. Protein sequence: CTFGDSLEQYF.

This chain uses TRBV7-8 with TRBJ2-5; a possible D gene is TRBD2 (6 bases). The V end lost 5 bases, the J end lost 2 bases, and 12 bases lay between the germline ends. CDR1 is SGHVS, CDR2 FQNEAQ, per germline. The CDR3 is made up of 14 amino acids. The CDR3 bases are TGTGCCAGCAGCCTGGGGGGAGATCAAGAGACCCAGTACTTC. Residues: CASSLGGDQETQYF.

This rearrangement joins TRBV7-9 to TRBJ2-7; D is unclear. Germline loops: CDR1 SEHNR, CDR2 FQNEAQ (reference sequence). CDR3 length: 11 amino acids. Trimming pared 5 bases from V and 5 bases from J, leaving 7 bases between. The CDR3 region has the DNA TGTGCCAGCAGCCTGGACGACGAGCAGTACTTC. Translating it yields CASSLDDEQYF.

CDR3 residues: CASSSTIAGDEQYF. DNA for the CDR3: TGTGCCAGCAGCTCTACAATAGCGGGAGACGAGCAGTACTTC. The chain couples TRBV5-4 to TRBJ2-7; TRBD2 matches at 9 bases. Trimming cost V 3 bases and J 5 bases; bases outside gene matches: 6. The CDR3 is 14 residues long. From germline, CDR1 is SGHNT and CDR2 YYREEE (reference sequence).

The CDR3 loop is CAWGAGFDTQYF. The CDR3, as DNA: TGTGCCTGGGGGGCGGGATTCGATACGCAGTATTTT. The chain couples TRBV30 to TRBJ2-3, with D possibly being TRBD2 (6 bases). CDR3 length: 12 residues. V lost 5 bases and J 6 bases, leaving 12 bases between the germline ends. Germline values: CDR1 GTSNPN, CDR2 SVGIG (reference sequence).

The chain has TRBV7-6 and TRBJ1-1; D is perhaps TRBD1 (5 bases). The germline V gene has CDR1 SGHVS and CDR2 FNYEAQ. V dropped 1 base and J dropped 4 bases, with 10 bases sitting between them. The CDR3 runs to 14 residues. This CDR3 is CASSLGRRGTEAFF. The DNA of the CDR3 is TGTGCCAGCAGCTTAGGGCGGAGGGGCACTGAAGCTTTCTTT.

This chain links TRBV19 with TRBJ2-1, with a possible D match to TRBD2 (5 bases). Per germline, CDR1 LNHDA and CDR2 SQIVND (reference sequence). CDR3 length: 16 residues. Trimming left V 5 bases short and J 3 bases short, with 17 bases between. DNA for the CDR3: TGTGCCAGTAGTGGAAAGACTAAGGGAGTCTACAATGAGCAGTTCTTC. It is translated as CASSGKTKGVYNEQFF.

V is TRBV5-1 and J is TRBJ2-6; 8 positions match TRBD2. From germline, CDR1 is SGHRS and CDR2 YFSETQ. The CDR3 length is 16 residues. V lost 5 bases, J lost 0 bases, and 4 bases stayed unmatched. The CDR3 DNA is TGCGCCAGCAGAGCGGGGGCCAACTCTGGGGCCAACGTCCTGACTTTC. It is translated as CASRAGANSGANVLTF.

This clone was detected once. V and J are TRBV4-1 and TRBJ2-1; 7 positions agree with TRBD2. J was trimmed by 5 bases and V by 5 bases; bases with no gene match: 6. Germline V gives CDR1 MGHRA, CDR2 YSYEKL. The CDR3 spans 14 residues. The CDR3 sequence is CASSGGGIHNEQFF. In DNA form, the CDR3 reads TGCGCCAGCAGCGGCGGGGGAATCCACAATGAGCAGTTCTTC.

The V and J genes are TRBV15 and TRBJ1-5; D is uncertain. The germline V gene has CDR1 LNHNV and CDR2 YYDKDF (reference sequence). Trimming removed 0 bases from V and 0 bases from J, with 6 bases in between. The CDR3 length is 15 residues. The CDR3 protein is CATSRDEISNQPQHF. The DNA of the CDR3 is TGTGCCACCAGCAGAGATGAGATTAGCAATCAGCCCCAGCATTTT.

V is TRBV7-8 and J is TRBJ2-5; D remains unclear. This CDR3 has 14 residues. Trimming shortened V by 1 base and J by 1 base, and 7 bases separated the two germline ends. CDR1 SGHVS and CDR2 FQNEAQ come from the germline V gene. In nucleotides, the CDR3 is TGTGCCAGCAGCTTAGTGGAAACCCAAGAGACCCAGTACTTC. This translates into CASSLVETQETQYF.

A few counts support this clone. The V gene is TRBV2, the J gene TRBJ1-5; possibly TRBD1 for D (6 bases). V lost 3 bases, J lost 6 bases, and 15 bases lay in between. Germline V gene lookup returns CDR1 SNHLY and CDR2 FYNNEI. The CDR3 loop spans 15 amino acids. In DNA form, the CDR3 reads TGTGCCAGCAGTGAGTGGCAGGGGAACGGTCAGCCCCAGCATTTT. Encoded protein: CASSEWQGNGQPQHF.

The rearrangement uses TRBV10-1 and TRBJ2-3; perhaps TRBD1 as D (6 bases). Trimming pared 3 bases from V and 6 bases from J, leaving 16 bases between. Per the germline V gene, CDR1 is WNHNN and CDR2 is SYGVQD (reference sequence). The CDR3 runs 15 residues. CDR3 loop: CASSEGTGSRDTQYF. CDR3 coding DNA: TGCGCCAGCAGTGAAGGAACAGGGAGTCGGGATACGCAGTATTTT.